Below, 26 T cell receptor beta chains from the same sample are listed, as sequenced in a study of cytomegalovirus exposure and HLA in healthy donors. In the PCR, 60 Vbeta and 13 Jbeta primers were used. Profiling relied on immunoSEQ multiplex PCR, and the TCRdb table lists in-frame clones only, not all of them. The data show 150,000 to 200,000 clones, roughly 80% seen once. Material for sequencing was PBMCs. The receptors originated from a female donor in good health and CMV-seronegative.

This sequence joins TRBV13 and TRBJ2-3; 13 bases align to TRBD2. This CDR3 contains 16 residues. With V trimmed by 4 bases and J by 5 bases, 6 bases remained unmatched. Germline V gives CDR1 PRHDT, CDR2 FYEKMQ (reference sequence). DNA for the CDR3: TGTGCCAGCAGCTCAAGGACTAGCGGGGGCCGAGATACGCAGTATTTT. It codes for CASSSRTSGGRDTQYF.

The CDR3 DNA reads as TGTGCCAGCAGTCCCTTGGGAGGCAGTCAGCCCCAGCATTTT. It encodes CASSPLGGSQPQHF. This chain links TRBV27 with TRBJ1-5, with D hard to call. The V end lost 5 bases, the J end lost 6 bases, and 14 bases lay between the germline ends. CDR3 size: 14 residues. Germline V CDR1 and CDR2: MNHEY, SMNVEV (reference sequence).

The chain has TRBV6-5 and TRBJ1-2; D unclear. The V end was cut by 4 bases, the J end by 5 bases, with 14 bases between. CDR1 and CDR2 (germline): MNHEY, SVGAGI. The CDR3 totals 14 residues. This CDR3 is CASSFSQSDYGYTF. The CDR3, as DNA: TGTGCCAGCAGTTTTAGCCAGAGTGATTATGGCTACACCTTC.

The genes are TRBV4-1 and TRBJ2-7, with TRBD1 matching over 9 bases. Germline V gene data show CDR1 as MGHRA and CDR2 as YSYEKL. V lost 1 base and J lost 0; bases outside the gene matches: 13. The CDR3 extends over 19 amino acids. CDR3 DNA sequence: TGCGCCAGCAGCCAAGGAACGGGACAGGGCAAAATCGGCTCCTACGAGCAGTACTTC. It codes for CASSQGTGQGKIGSYEQYF.

The V gene is TRBV15, the J gene TRBJ2-7; TRBD2 matches 10 bases. The CDR3 length is 22 residues. The germline gives CDR1 LNHNV, CDR2 YYDKDF (reference sequence). The junction had 21 bases not matched to a gene; V was cut back by 0 bases and J by 1 base. The CDR3 protein is CATSREVPPGTPFSGGSYEQYF. The CDR3 region has the DNA TGTGCCACCAGCAGAGAAGTCCCCCCCGGGACTCCTTTTAGCGGGGGGTCCTACGAGCAGTACTTC.

The chain joins TRBV19 to TRBJ1-5, with TRBD1 as a possible D gene (6 bases). Trimming took 2 bases from V and 1 from J, leaving 12 bases between them. Looked up from germline, CDR1 is LNHDA and CDR2 is SQIVND (reference sequence). This CDR3 is 16 amino acids long. CDR3 residues: CASSITGGGSNQPQHF. Written as DNA, the CDR3 is TGTGCCAGTAGTATAACGGGAGGGGGGAGCAATCAGCCCCAGCATTTT. Full variable domain (remainder filled in from reference TRBV19 and TRBJ1-5): DGGITQSPKYLFRKEGQNVTLSCEQNLNHDAMYWYRQDPGQGLRLIYYSQIVNDFQKGDIAEGYSVSREKKESFPLTVTSAQKNPTAFYLCASSITGGGSNQPQHFGDGTRLSIL.

The genes are TRBV20-1 and TRBJ1-1; D is uncertain. The CDR3 extends over 11 amino acids. CDR1 and CDR2 from the germline V gene are DFQATT and SNEGSKA (reference sequence). The CDR3 sequence is CTPSLRTEAFF. CDR3 in DNA: TGCACCCCCTCGCTACGCACTGAAGCTTTCTTT.

The rearrangement uses TRBV6-1 and TRBJ2-7, with a tentative D call TRBD2 (5 bases). V was clipped by 7 bases and J by 3 bases, with 13 bases between them. Germline CDR1 is MNHNS and CDR2 is SASEGT. CDR3 length: 13 residues. CDR3 DNA sequence: TGTGCCAGCACCCCGGGAAAGGACTACGAGCAGTACTTC. Residues: CASTPGKDYEQYF.

This clone was seen a handful of times. This sequence joins TRBV6-5 and TRBJ1-1; D gene ambiguous. Deletions cut 8 bases from V and 2 bases from J, with 9 bases between. The CDR3 consists of 12 residues. CDR1 and CDR2 from the germline V gene are MNHEY and SVGAGI. The CDR3 DNA follows: TGTGCCAGCGGGCCGACCAACACTGAAGCTTTCTTT. Protein sequence: CASGPTNTEAFF.

The chain recombines TRBV2 with TRBJ1-3; tentatively, D is TRBD1 (6 bases). Trimming pared 5 bases from V and 4 bases from J, leaving 9 bases between. The CDR3 loop spans 13 amino acids. Germline V gene sequence: CDR1 SNHLY, CDR2 FYNNEI. The CDR3 region is CASSSGTGNTIYF. CDR3 nucleotides: TGTGCCAGCAGTTCAGGGACAGGAAACACCATATATTTT.

This sequence joins TRBV29-1 and TRBJ2-7; the D gene is possibly TRBD1 (5 bases). In germline, CDR1 is SQVTM, CDR2 ANQGSEA. This CDR3 has 11 residues. The V end was cut by 4 bases, the J end by 4 bases, with 8 bases between. CDR3: CSVVQAYEQYF. The DNA for the CDR3 is TGCAGCGTTGTACAGGCTTACGAGCAGTACTTC.

The chain combines TRBV6-4 with TRBJ1-6; D is uncertain. Trimming stripped 3 bases from V and 7 bases from J, with 7 bases between. CDR1 and CDR2 from the germline V gene are MRHNA and SNTAGT. This CDR3 is 13 amino acids long. The CDR3 here is CASSEARNSPLHF. In DNA, the CDR3 is TGTGCCAGCAGTGAGGCCCGCAATTCACCCCTCCACTTT.

The rearrangement links TRBV5-1 to TRBJ2-5, with TRBD1 matching 7 bases. The ends lost 7 bases at V and 2 bases at J; junction bases unmatched: 5. The CDR3 totals 13 residues. The V gene's germline CDR1 is SGHRS and CDR2 YFSETQ. The CDR3 DNA sequence: TGCGCCAGCCACAGGGGTCAGCAAGAGACCCAGTACTTC. Protein sequence: CASHRGQQETQYF. The full variable domain, rest sourced from reference TRBV5-1 and TRBJ2-5, is KAGVTQTPRYLIKTRGQQVTLSCSPISGHRSVSWYQQTPGQGLQFLFEYFSETQRNKGNFPGRFSGRQFSNSRSEMNVSTLELGDSALYLCASHRGQQETQYFGPGTRLLVL.

V and J are TRBV19 and TRBJ1-1; D ambiguous. Germline CDR1 is LNHDA and CDR2 is SQIVND (reference sequence). The CDR3 loop spans 15 amino acids. Trimming removed 6 bases from V and 0 bases from J, with 14 bases in between. Here the CDR3 DNA reads TGTGCCAGTAGACCCGATCGGGGTATGAACACTGAAGCTTTCTTT. Protein product: CASRPDRGMNTEAFF.

This chain joins TRBV25-1 and TRBJ2-1, with 9 bases aligning to TRBD1. This CDR3 is 16 amino acids long. Germline CDR1 MGHDK, CDR2 SYGVNS. Unmatched junction bases numbered 11, after V lost 4 bases and J lost 7 bases. CDR3 residues: CASSAPPGQGRNEQFF. DNA of the CDR3: TGTGCCAGCAGTGCGCCTCCGGGACAGGGTCGGAATGAGCAGTTCTTC.

CDR3 nucleotides: TGCGCCAGCAGGCCCGGGACTAGCGCGATCCCGGGCTACAATGAGCAGTTCTTC. Protein: CASRPGTSAIPGYNEQFF. This chain connects TRBV10-2 to TRBJ2-1, with TRBD2 matching 10 bases. Germline CDR1 and CDR2: WSHSY and SAAADI. Trimming removed 6 bases from V and 3 bases from J; junction bases left unmatched: 14. The CDR3 extends over 18 amino acids.

The V and J genes are TRBV10-3 and TRBJ2-2; 13 bases are a match to TRBD2. CDR3 length: 17 amino acids. The germline V gene encodes CDR1 ENHRY and CDR2 SYGVKD. The J segment lost 5 bases and the V segment lost 10 bases, leaving 13 bases of the junction unmatched. CDR3 in amino acids: CATYLTSGGALTGELFF. For the CDR3, the DNA is TGTGCCACCTATCTTACTAGCGGGGGGGCCTTAACCGGGGAGCTGTTTTTT.

V usage is TRBV11-2 and J usage is TRBJ1-5; weak D call: TRBD1 (5 bases). Deletions cut 5 bases from V and 9 bases from J, with 14 bases between. The CDR3 contains 13 residues. Germline CDR1 is SGHAT and CDR2 is FQNNGV. As DNA, the CDR3 is TGTGCCAGCAGCCCTCTAGGGGAATCGCCCCAGCATTTT. Its protein product is CASSPLGESPQHF. Full variable domain (remainder filled in from reference TRBV11-2 and TRBJ1-5): EAGVAQSPRYKIIEKRQSVAFWCNPISGHATLYWYQQILGQGPKLLIQFQNNGVVDDSQLPKDRFSAERLKGVDSTLKIQPAKLEDSAVYLCASSPLGESPQHFGDGTRLSIL.

The sample holds a few counts of this clone. The genes are TRBV30 and TRBJ1-4; D gene uncertain. The germline CDR1 and CDR2 sequences are GTSNPN and SVGIG (reference sequence). This CDR3 is built from 15 residues. V was cut by 3 bases and J by 5 bases, with 16 bases left in between. CDR3 nucleotides: TGTGCCTGGAGCCCGGGGAGGTTGGAGAATGAAAAACTGTTTTTT. Its translation is CAWSPGRLENEKLFF.

This clone appeared once. The chain joins TRBV2 to TRBJ1-1; no clear D gene. The germline gives CDR1 SNHLY, CDR2 FYNNEI. There are 15 residues in the CDR3. The germline V and J ends were trimmed by 6 bases and 0 bases, with 14 bases remaining between them. CDR3: CASSASREMNTEAFF. For the CDR3, the DNA is TGTGCCAGCAGCGCATCCCGGGAGATGAACACTGAAGCTTTCTTT.

The chain couples TRBV2 to TRBJ2-3; 10 bases match TRBD1. The CDR3 totals 17 residues. Trimming cost V 0 bases and J 6 bases; bases outside gene matches: 9. Germline V gene lookup returns CDR1 SNHLY and CDR2 FYNNEI. CDR3 bases: TGTGCCAGCAGTGAAGCGCTTGGGACAGGGGTGTATGATACGCAGTATTTT. This encodes CASSEALGTGVYDTQYF.

This chain connects TRBV10-1 to TRBJ1-1, with 9 positions matching TRBD1. The V gene's germline CDR1 is WNHNN and CDR2 SYGVQD (reference sequence). This CDR3 is 16 amino acids long. The V segment lost 2 bases and the J segment 2 bases; nucleotides outside the gene matches: 6. CDR3 sequence reads: CASSEATGGPNTEAFF. In nucleotides, the CDR3 is TGCGCCAGCAGTGAGGCAACAGGGGGCCCAAACACTGAAGCTTTCTTT.

The V call is TRBV18, the J call TRBJ1-5, with D unresolved. Germline lookup yields CDR1 KGHSH and CDR2 LQKENI. Trimming pared 3 bases from V and 0 bases from J, leaving 6 bases between. The CDR3 is 14 amino acids. The CDR3 DNA reads TGTGCCAGCTCACCCCAGGCTAGCAATCAGCCCCAGCATTTT. Its protein product is CASSPQASNQPQHF.

The rearrangement links TRBV5-4 to TRBJ2-5; the match to TRBD2 covers 8 bases. CDR3 length: 14 residues. Losses at the gene ends were 1 base for V and 4 bases for J; bases not matched to a gene: 3. Germline values: CDR1 SGHNT, CDR2 YYREEE (reference sequence). CDR3 DNA: TGTGCCAGCAGCTTGCGGGGGGGCCGAGAGACCCAGTACTTC. This sequence encodes CASSLRGGRETQYF.

With regard to this clone: The conserved closing phenylalanine or tryptophan is absent in this CDR3, likely reflecting a read error. The chain uses TRBV6-1 and TRBJ2-7; 7 nucleotides line up with TRBD2. Germline values: CDR1 MNHNS, CDR2 SASEGT. Trimming removed 1 base from V and 2 bases from J; junction bases left unmatched: 2. CDR3 size: 14 residues. As DNA, the CDR3 is TGTGCCAGCAGTGAAGTAGGGAGGGCCTACGAGCAGTACCTC. Its protein is CASSEVGRAYEQYL.

The chain is built from TRBV5-6 and TRBJ2-2; 12 positions agree with TRBD2. Germline-derived CDR1 and CDR2 are SGHDT and YYEEEE. With 0 bases clipped from V and 3 bases from J, the junction kept 6 bases outside the gene matches. The CDR3 consists of 18 residues. The CDR3 reads CASSLGPTSGGYTGELFF. The CDR3, as DNA: TGTGCCAGCAGCTTGGGGCCGACTAGCGGGGGCTACACCGGGGAGCTGTTTTTT.